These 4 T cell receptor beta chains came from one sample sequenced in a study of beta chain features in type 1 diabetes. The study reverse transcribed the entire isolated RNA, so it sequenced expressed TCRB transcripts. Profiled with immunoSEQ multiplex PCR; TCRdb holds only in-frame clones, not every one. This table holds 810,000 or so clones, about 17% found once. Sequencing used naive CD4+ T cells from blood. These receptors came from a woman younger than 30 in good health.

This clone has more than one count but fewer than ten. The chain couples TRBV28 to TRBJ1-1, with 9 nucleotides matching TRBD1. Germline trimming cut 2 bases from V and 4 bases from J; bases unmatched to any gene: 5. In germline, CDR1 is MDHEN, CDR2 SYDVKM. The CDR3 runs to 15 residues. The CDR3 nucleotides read TGTGCCAGCAGTTTAACAGGGGGCTCTGGCACTGAAGCTTTCTTT. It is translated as CASSLTGGSGTEAFF.

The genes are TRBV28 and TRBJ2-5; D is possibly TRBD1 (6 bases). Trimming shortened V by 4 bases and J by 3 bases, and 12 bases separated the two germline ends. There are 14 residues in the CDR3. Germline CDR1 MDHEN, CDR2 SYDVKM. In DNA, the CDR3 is TGTGCCAGCAGTTCCGGGACAAATAAAGAGACCCAGTACTTC. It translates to CASSSGTNKETQYF.

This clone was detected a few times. CDR3 nucleotide sequence: TGTGCCAGTAGAAACAGGGACTATGGCTACACCTTC. It specifies CASRNRDYGYTF. This rearrangement joins TRBV19 to TRBJ1-2, with D possibly matching TRBD1 (6 bases). Trimming removed 6 bases from V and 3 bases from J, with 8 bases in between. The CDR3 has 12 residues. Germline V CDR1 and CDR2: LNHDA, SQIVND (reference sequence).

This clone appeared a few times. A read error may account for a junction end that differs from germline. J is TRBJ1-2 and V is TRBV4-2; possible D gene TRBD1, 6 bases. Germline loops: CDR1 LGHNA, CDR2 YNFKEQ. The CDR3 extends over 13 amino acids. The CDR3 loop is CASSQDLVLDRSF. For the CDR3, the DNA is TGTGCCAGCAGCCAAGATCTCGTATTGGACAGAAGTTTC.